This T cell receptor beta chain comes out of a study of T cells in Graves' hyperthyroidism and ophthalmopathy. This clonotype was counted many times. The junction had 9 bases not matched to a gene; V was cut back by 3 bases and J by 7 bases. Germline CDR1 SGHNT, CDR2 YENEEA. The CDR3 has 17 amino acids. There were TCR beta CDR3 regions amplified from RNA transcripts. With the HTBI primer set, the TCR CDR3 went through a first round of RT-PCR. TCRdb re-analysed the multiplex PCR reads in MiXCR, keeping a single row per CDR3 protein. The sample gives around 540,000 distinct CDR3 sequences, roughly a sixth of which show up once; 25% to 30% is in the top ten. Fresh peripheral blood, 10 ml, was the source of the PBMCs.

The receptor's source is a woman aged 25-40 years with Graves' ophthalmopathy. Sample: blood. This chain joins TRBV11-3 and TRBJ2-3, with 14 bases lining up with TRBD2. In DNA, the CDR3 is TGTGCCAGCAGCTTGACGACTAGCGGGAGGGCTAAAAATACGCAGTATTTT. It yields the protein CASSLTTSGRAKNTQYF.